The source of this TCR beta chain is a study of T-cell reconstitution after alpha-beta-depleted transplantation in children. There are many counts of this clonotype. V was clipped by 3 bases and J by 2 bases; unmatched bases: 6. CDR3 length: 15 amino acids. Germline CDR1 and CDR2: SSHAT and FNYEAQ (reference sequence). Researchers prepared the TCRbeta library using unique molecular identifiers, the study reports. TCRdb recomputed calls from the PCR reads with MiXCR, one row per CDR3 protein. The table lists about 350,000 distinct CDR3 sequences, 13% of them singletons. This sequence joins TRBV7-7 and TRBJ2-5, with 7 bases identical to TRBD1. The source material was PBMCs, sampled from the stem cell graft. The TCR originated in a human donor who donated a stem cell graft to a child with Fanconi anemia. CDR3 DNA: TGTGCCAGCAGCTTTACAACAGGGGTTCAAGAGACCCAGTACTTC. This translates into CASSFTTGVQETQYF.